The 19 T cell receptor beta chains listed next were all sequenced from one sample in a study of cytomegalovirus exposure and HLA in healthy donors. Vbeta (60) and Jbeta (13) primers were used in the PCR. Profiled with immunoSEQ multiplex PCR; TCRdb holds only in-frame clones, not every one. The sample carries 100,000 to 150,000 clones, 65% to 75% recorded once. Specimen: PBMCs. These receptors were collected from a man aged 40-55 years in good health and CMV-seropositive.

This clone was found once. The chain combines TRBV15 with TRBJ1-6; no firm D call. Trimming cost V 0 bases and J 7 bases, with 7 bases left between them. This CDR3 contains 14 residues. The germline V gene has CDR1 LNHNV and CDR2 YYDKDF (reference sequence). The CDR3 sequence is CATSRETRNSPLHF. The CDR3, as DNA: TGTGCCACCAGCAGAGAAACGCGGAATTCACCCCTCCACTTT.

A single count supports this clone. The J gene is TRBJ2-2, the V gene TRBV7-2, with D unclear. Trimming left V 5 bases short and J 1 base short, with 11 bases between. Per germline, CDR1 SGHTA and CDR2 FQGNSA. CDR3 size: 15 residues. CDR3 DNA: TGTGCCAGCAGCCTGTACAGTATGAACACCGGGGAGCTGTTTTTT. It encodes CASSLYSMNTGELFF.

The V and J genes are TRBV29-1 and TRBJ2-1; 12 bases agree with TRBD2. Germline loops: CDR1 SQVTM, CDR2 ANQGSEA. The CDR3 loop spans 13 amino acids. V gave up 6 bases and J gave up 5 bases; unmatched junction bases: 2. The DNA of the CDR3 is TGCAGCGTCGCTAGCGGGAGGGACAATGAGCAGTTCTTC. Its translation is CSVASGRDNEQFF.

This clone was seen just once. V is TRBV27 and J is TRBJ2-5; D gene unclear. CDR3 length equals 15 residues. Germline V lookup: CDR1 MNHEY, CDR2 SMNVEV (reference sequence). V gave up 5 bases and J gave up 0 bases, with 13 bases separating them. CDR3 amino acids: CASSPLGENQETQYF. The CDR3 DNA reads as TGTGCCAGCAGTCCCCTAGGAGAGAACCAAGAGACCCAGTACTTC.

CDR3 sequence: CASSAGERETQYF. The DNA for the CDR3 is TGTGCCAGCAGTGCAGGGGAAAGGGAGACCCAGTACTTC. The chain couples TRBV6-4 to TRBJ2-5; D may be TRBD1 (6 bases). Germline V CDR1 and CDR2: MRHNA, SNTAGT. The CDR3 is 13 residues long. V was cut by 4 bases and J by 5 bases, with 11 bases left in between.

The chain is built from TRBV9 and TRBJ2-7; TRBD1 aligns across 9 bases. The ends lost 4 bases at V and 1 base at J; junction bases unmatched: 3. The V gene's germline CDR1 is SGDLS and CDR2 YYNGEE. The CDR3 is made up of 14 amino acids. For the CDR3, the DNA is TGTGCCAGCAGCTCTGGGACAGGGTCCTACGAGCAGTACTTC. Its translation: CASSSGTGSYEQYF.

This clone came up a few times. V and J are TRBV9 and TRBJ2-1, with 7 bases lining up with TRBD1. Per the germline V gene, CDR1 is SGDLS and CDR2 is YYNGEE. Trimming at V came to 4 bases and at J to 8 bases, leaving 6 bases not matched to a gene. The CDR3 has 13 amino acids. CDR3 in amino acids: CASSPGQVYEQFF. CDR3 nucleotide sequence: TGTGCCAGCAGCCCAGGACAGGTCTATGAGCAGTTCTTC.

J is TRBJ2-3 and V is TRBV6-6; TRBD1 aligns across 9 bases. The CDR3 is made up of 16 amino acids. Germline assignment: CDR1 MNHNY and CDR2 SVGAGI (reference sequence). Germline trimming cut 6 bases from V and 5 bases from J; bases unmatched to any gene: 12. In DNA, the CDR3 is TGTGCCAGCAGCCCAGGGTGGACAGGGGTTCAAGATACGCAGTATTTT. It encodes CASSPGWTGVQDTQYF.

The J gene is TRBJ1-3, the V gene TRBV10-3; the D is unclear. The CDR3 totals 15 residues. Germline V gene lookup returns CDR1 ENHRY and CDR2 SYGVKD. V was clipped by 0 bases and J by 0 bases, with 6 bases between them. CDR3 in amino acids: CAISESPGSGNTIYF. CDR3 in DNA: TGTGCCATCAGTGAGTCACCAGGCTCTGGAAACACCATATATTTT.

This clone was seen just once. The V call is TRBV28, the J call TRBJ2-5, with a weak D call TRBD2 (6 bases). Germline CDR1 reads MDHEN; CDR2 reads SYDVKM. This CDR3 has 12 residues. V was shortened by 5 bases and J by 4 bases, with 8 bases between the two germline ends. In DNA form, the CDR3 reads TGTGCCAGCAGTCCGGAGGGAGAGACCCAGTACTTC. This sequence encodes CASSPEGETQYF.

This chain joins TRBV21-1 and TRBJ2-5; TRBD1 was called by the table and not checked on the DNA. TRBV21-1 is shown as a pseudogene. The CDR3 is 16 residues long. For the CDR3, the DNA is TGTGCCAGCAGCAAATTTGGCAGGGAAGTAGAAGAGACCCAGTACTTC. Translating it yields CASSKFGREVEETQYF.

This clone was seen a few times. This chain uses TRBV25-1 with TRBJ2-7, with TRBD2 matching over 10 bases. From germline, CDR1 is MGHDK and CDR2 SYGVNS. This CDR3 comprises 13 residues. The V segment lost 8 bases and the J segment 2 bases; nucleotides outside the gene matches: 3. For the CDR3, the DNA is TGTGCCAGCCGGACTAGCGGAACCTACGAGCAGTACTTC. This codes for CASRTSGTYEQYF.

J is TRBJ2-7 and V is TRBV11-2, with a weak D call TRBD2 (6 bases). The germline gives CDR1 SGHAT, CDR2 FQNNGV. Trimming cost V 5 bases and J 4 bases, with 21 bases left between them. The CDR3 is 16 residues long. CDR3 coding DNA: TGTGCCAGCAGCCCCCATAGGGGTAGTGGGAGGTACGAGCAGTACTTC. Translated: CASSPHRGSGRYEQYF.

The chain employs TRBV11-2 and TRBJ2-5; 8 bases line up with TRBD2. The junction had 7 bases not matched to a gene; V was cut back by 5 bases and J by 5 bases. The CDR3 covers 14 residues. CDR1 and CDR2 from the germline V gene are SGHAT and FQNNGV. CDR3 protein: CASSLRSGGETQYF. CDR3 in DNA: TGTGCCAGCAGCCTTAGATCGGGGGGGGAGACCCAGTACTTC.

V gene TRBV4-3 combines with J gene TRBJ2-6; possible D gene TRBD1, 6 bases. V shed 0 bases and J shed 0 bases, with 12 bases lying between them. Per the germline V gene, CDR1 is LGHNA and CDR2 is YSLEER. The CDR3 contains 18 residues. In DNA form, the CDR3 reads TGCGCCAGCAGCCAAGATTCAGGGGTTACCTCTGGGGCCAACGTCCTGACTTTC. It is translated as CASSQDSGVTSGANVLTF.

The V gene is TRBV13, the J gene TRBJ2-6; tentatively, D is TRBD1 (5 bases). The ends were cut back, 3 bases at V and 2 bases at J, with 8 bases in the middle. The germline CDR1 and CDR2 sequences are PRHDT and FYEKMQ (reference sequence). This CDR3 spans 15 amino acids. The CDR3 sequence is CASSFRETGANVLTF. The CDR3, as DNA: TGTGCCAGCAGCTTCAGGGAAACTGGGGCCAACGTCCTGACTTTC.

V gene TRBV28 combines with J gene TRBJ1-1; D gene uncertain. V lost 2 bases and J 5 bases, leaving 12 bases between the germline ends. The germline V gene has CDR1 MDHEN and CDR2 SYDVKM. CDR3 length: 14 amino acids. CDR3 nucleotide sequence: TGTGCCAGCAGTTTAGAACGGGTAAGGACTGAAGCTTTCTTT. Protein sequence: CASSLERVRTEAFF.

This clone was seen a few times. The chain recombines TRBV6-5 with TRBJ1-1, with D possibly being TRBD1 (6 bases). This CDR3 is built from 14 residues. Germline loops: CDR1 MNHEY, CDR2 SVGAGI. V dropped 1 base and J dropped 4 bases, with 10 bases sitting between them. The CDR3 spells CASSYLQGGTEAFF. The DNA of the CDR3 is TGTGCCAGCAGTTACTTACAGGGCGGCACTGAAGCTTTCTTT.

A single count supports this clone. J is TRBJ1-2 and V is TRBV11-2; tentatively, D is TRBD1 (5 bases). The CDR3 is 19 residues long. The germline V gene encodes CDR1 SGHAT and CDR2 FQNNGV. V was shortened by 0 bases and J by 8 bases, with 28 bases between the two germline ends. The CDR3: CASSLDPGGFRAASRGYTF. In DNA, the CDR3 is TGTGCCAGCAGCTTAGACCCGGGGGGGTTCAGGGCGGCGTCGCGGGGCTACACCTTC.